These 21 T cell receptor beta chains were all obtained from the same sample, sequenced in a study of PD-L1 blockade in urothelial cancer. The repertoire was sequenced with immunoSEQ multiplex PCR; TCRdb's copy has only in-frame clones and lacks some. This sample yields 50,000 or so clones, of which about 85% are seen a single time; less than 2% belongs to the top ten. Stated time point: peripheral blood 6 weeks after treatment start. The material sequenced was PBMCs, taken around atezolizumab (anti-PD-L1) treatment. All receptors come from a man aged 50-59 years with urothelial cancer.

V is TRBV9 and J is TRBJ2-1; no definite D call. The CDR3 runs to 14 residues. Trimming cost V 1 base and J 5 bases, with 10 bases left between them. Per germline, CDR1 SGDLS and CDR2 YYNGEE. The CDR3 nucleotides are TGTGCCAGCAGCGTACAACAGAGCAACAATGAGCAGTTCTTC. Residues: CASSVQQSNNEQFF. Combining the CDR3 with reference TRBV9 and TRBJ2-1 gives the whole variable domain DSGVTQTPKHLITATGQRVTLRCSPRSGDLSVYWYQQSLDQGLQFLIQYYNGEERAKGNILERFSAQQFPDLHSELNLSSLELGDSALYFCASSVQQSNNEQFFGPGTRLTVL.

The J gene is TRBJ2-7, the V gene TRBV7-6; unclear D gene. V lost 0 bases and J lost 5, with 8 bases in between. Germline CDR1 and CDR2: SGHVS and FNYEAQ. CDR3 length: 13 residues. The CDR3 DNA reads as TGTGCCAGCAGCTTAGCAGTCCCGGACGAGCAGTACTTC. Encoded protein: CASSLAVPDEQYF.

The CDR3 DNA reads TGCGCCAGCAGCCTCGGGACAGAGTCGTGGCAGCCCCAGCATTTT. Residues: CASSLGTESWQPQHF. The genes are TRBV5-1 and TRBJ1-5; TRBD1 matches at 7 bases. This CDR3 region has 15 residues. Germline CDR1 reads SGHRS; CDR2 reads YFSETQ. The junction had 11 bases not matched to a gene; V was cut back by 4 bases and J by 7 bases.

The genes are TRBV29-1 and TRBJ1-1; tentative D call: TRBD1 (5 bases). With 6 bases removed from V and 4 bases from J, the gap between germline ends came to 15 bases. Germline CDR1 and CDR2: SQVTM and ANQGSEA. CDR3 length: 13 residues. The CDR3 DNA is TGCAGCGTACAACAGGCTACCGGCACTGAAGCTTTCTTT. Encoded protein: CSVQQATGTEAFF.

The CDR3 nucleotides read TGTGCCAGCAGCTTGGGGGCAGGCGCTGAAGCTTTCTTT. It translates to CASSLGAGAEAFF. V is TRBV7-2 and J is TRBJ1-1; D might be TRBD1 (6 bases). CDR1 and CDR2 from the germline V gene are SGHTA and FQGNSA. This CDR3 has 13 residues. V was shortened by 3 bases and J by 6 bases, with 11 bases between the two germline ends. Looking up the rest from reference TRBV7-2 and TRBJ1-1 gives the full variable domain: GAGVSQSPSNKVTEKGKDVELRCDPISGHTALYWYRQSLGQGLEFLIYFQGNSAPDKSGLPSDRFSAERTGGSVSTLTIQRTQQEDSAVYLCASSLGAGAEAFFGQGTRLTVV.

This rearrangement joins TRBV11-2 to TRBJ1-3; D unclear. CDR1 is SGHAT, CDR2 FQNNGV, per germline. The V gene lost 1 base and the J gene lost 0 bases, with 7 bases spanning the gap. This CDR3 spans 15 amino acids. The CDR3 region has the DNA TGTGCCAGCAGCTTAGTCGGTACCTCTGGAAACACCATATATTTT. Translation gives CASSLVGTSGNTIYF.

The CDR3 sequence is CASSLTGPDTQYF. CDR3 nucleotide sequence: TGTGCCAGCAGCTTGACAGGGCCAGATACGCAGTATTTT. The chain recombines TRBV11-2 with TRBJ2-3, with 7 bases lining up with TRBD1. Germline V gene data show CDR1 as SGHAT and CDR2 as FQNNGV. V trimming: 3 bases; J trimming: 4 bases; junction bases outside the gene matches: 1. The CDR3 contains 13 residues.

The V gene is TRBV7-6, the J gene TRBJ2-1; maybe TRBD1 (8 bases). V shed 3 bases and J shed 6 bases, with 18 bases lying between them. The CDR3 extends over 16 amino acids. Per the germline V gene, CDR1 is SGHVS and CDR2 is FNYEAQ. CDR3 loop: CASSLSGTGVGNEQFF. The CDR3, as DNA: TGTGCCAGCAGCTTGAGCGGGACAGGAGTTGGCAATGAGCAGTTCTTC.

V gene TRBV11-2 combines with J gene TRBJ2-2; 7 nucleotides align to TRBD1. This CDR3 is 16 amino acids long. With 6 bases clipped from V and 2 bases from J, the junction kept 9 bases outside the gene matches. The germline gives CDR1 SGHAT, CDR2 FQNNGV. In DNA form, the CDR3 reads TGTGCCAGCAGGCGACCGGGACAGTCAAACACCGGGGAGCTGTTTTTT. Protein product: CASRRPGQSNTGELFF.

CDR3 in amino acids: CASRSGTNSYEQYF. CDR3 DNA sequence: TGTGCCAGCCGTTCCGGGACTAACTCCTACGAGCAGTACTTC. V usage is TRBV27 and J usage is TRBJ2-7; 7 bases align to TRBD2. Germline lookup yields CDR1 MNHEY and CDR2 SMNVEV (reference sequence). J gave up 0 bases and V 8 bases, and 7 bases lay outside the gene matches. This CDR3 comprises 14 residues.

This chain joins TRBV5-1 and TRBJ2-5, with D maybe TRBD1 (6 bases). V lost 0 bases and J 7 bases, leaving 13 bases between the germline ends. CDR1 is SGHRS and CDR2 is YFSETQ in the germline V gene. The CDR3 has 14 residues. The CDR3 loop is CASSLAAGDGTQYF. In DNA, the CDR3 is TGCGCCAGCAGCTTGGCGGCAGGGGATGGGACCCAGTACTTC.

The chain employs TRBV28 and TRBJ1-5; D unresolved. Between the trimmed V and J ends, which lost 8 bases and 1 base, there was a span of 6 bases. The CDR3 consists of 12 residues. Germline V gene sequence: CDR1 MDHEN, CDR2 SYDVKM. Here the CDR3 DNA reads TGTGCCAGCGAAGCAAGCAATCAGCCCCAGCATTTT. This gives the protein CASEASNQPQHF.

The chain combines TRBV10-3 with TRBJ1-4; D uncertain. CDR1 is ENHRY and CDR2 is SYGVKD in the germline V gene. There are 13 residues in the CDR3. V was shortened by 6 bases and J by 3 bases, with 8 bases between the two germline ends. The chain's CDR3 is CAISGVPNEKLFF. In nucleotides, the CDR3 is TGTGCCATCAGCGGGGTACCTAATGAAAAACTGTTTTTT.

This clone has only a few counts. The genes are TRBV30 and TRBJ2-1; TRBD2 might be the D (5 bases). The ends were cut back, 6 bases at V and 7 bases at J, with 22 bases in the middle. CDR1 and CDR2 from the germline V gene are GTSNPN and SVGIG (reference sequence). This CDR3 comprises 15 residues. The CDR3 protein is CACPRAAGPGNEQFF. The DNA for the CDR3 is TGTGCCTGTCCCCGGGCGGCGGGCCCAGGTAATGAGCAGTTCTTC.

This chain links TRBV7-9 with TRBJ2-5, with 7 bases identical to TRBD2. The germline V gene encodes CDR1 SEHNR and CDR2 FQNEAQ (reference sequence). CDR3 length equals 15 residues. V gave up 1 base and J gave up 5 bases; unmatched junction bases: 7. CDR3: CASSLEAGPRETQYF. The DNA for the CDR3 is TGTGCCAGCAGCTTAGAAGCGGGGCCTCGGGAGACCCAGTACTTC.

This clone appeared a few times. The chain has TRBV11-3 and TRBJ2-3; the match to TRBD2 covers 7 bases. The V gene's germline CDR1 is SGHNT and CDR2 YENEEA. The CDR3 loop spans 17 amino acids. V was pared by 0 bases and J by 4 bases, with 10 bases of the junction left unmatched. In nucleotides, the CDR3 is TGTGCCAGCAGCTTAGATCGTGGCGGGGGAGGGGCAGATACGCAGTATTTT. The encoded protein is CASSLDRGGGGADTQYF.

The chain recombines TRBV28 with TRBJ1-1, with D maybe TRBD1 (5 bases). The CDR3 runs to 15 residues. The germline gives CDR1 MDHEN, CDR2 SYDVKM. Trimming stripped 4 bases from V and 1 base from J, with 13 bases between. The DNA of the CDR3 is TGTGCCAGCAGTTCTCCTTTGGGGCCGAACACTGAAGCTTTCTTT. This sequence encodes CASSSPLGPNTEAFF.

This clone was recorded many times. CDR3 sequence: CASSKLGVNEQFF. The CDR3 nucleotides read TGTGCCAGCAGTAAGCTAGGTGTCAATGAGCAGTTCTTC. The chain couples TRBV6-5 to TRBJ2-1; no definite D call. The CDR3 is made up of 13 amino acids. Germline V lookup: CDR1 MNHEY, CDR2 SVGAGI. The ends were cut back, 5 bases at V and 6 bases at J, with 11 bases in the middle.

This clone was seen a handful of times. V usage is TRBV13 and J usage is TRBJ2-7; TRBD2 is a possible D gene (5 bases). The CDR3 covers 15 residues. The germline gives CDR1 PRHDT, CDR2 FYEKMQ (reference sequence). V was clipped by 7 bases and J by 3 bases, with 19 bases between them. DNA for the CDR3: TGTGCCAGCAAGGTAAAACTAGATGCCCACTACGAGCAGTACTTC. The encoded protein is CASKVKLDAHYEQYF.

The CDR3 is CASSLAGDRPYTGELFF. In DNA form, the CDR3 reads TGCGCCAGCAGCTTGGCCGGTGACAGGCCTTACACCGGGGAGCTGTTTTTT. V is TRBV5-1 and J is TRBJ2-2; D possibly corresponds to TRBD1 (6 bases). Deletions cut 0 bases from V and 3 bases from J, with 15 bases between. This CDR3 is built from 17 residues. Germline lookup yields CDR1 SGHRS and CDR2 YFSETQ.

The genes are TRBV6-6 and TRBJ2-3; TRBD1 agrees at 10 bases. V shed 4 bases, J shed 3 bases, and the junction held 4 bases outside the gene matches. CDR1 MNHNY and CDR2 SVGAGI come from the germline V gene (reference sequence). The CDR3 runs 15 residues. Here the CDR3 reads CASSLGQGKTDTQYF. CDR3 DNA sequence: TGTGCCAGCAGTTTGGGACAGGGGAAAACAGATACGCAGTATTTT.